Below are 15 T cell receptor beta chains sequenced from a single sample in a study of T cells after posttransplantation cyclophosphamide. The protocol was immunoSEQ multiplex PCR, while the TCRdb copy is restricted to in-frame clones and leaves out a portion. This record lists some 40,000 clones, none seen once only, and the top ten clones contain about 4.2%. The material sequenced was PBMCs. Receptors originate from a woman between 50 and 59 years old in good health and a related stem cell transplant donor.

The table lists this clone with many counts. The rearrangement joins TRBV5-1 to TRBJ2-7; D perhaps matches TRBD1 (5 bases). Germline-derived CDR1 and CDR2 are SGHRS and YFSETQ. Between the trimmed V and J ends, which lost 4 bases and 4 bases, there was a span of 18 bases. The CDR3 spans 15 residues. The CDR3 spells CASSLSTDRKYEQYF. CDR3 coding DNA: TGCGCCAGCAGCCTAAGTACCGACAGAAAATACGAGCAGTACTTC. Full variable domain (missing parts from reference TRBV5-1 and TRBJ2-7): KAGVTQTPRYLIKTRGQQVTLSCSPISGHRSVSWYQQTPGQGLQFLFEYFSETQRNKGNFPGRFSGRQFSNSRSEMNVSTLELGDSALYLCASSLSTDRKYEQYFGPGTRLTVT.

This clone appeared many times. The gene calls are TRBV5-6 and TRBJ2-7; 11 bases line up with TRBD1. Trimming at V came to 2 bases and at J to 2 bases, leaving 3 bases not matched to a gene. The CDR3 contains 15 residues. CDR1 SGHDT and CDR2 YYEEEE come from the germline V gene. In nucleotides, the CDR3 is TGTGCCAGCAGCTTCATGGGACAGGGGGCCTACGAGCAGTACTTC. This translates into CASSFMGQGAYEQYF.

The table lists this clone with many counts. In DNA, the CDR3 is TGCGCCAGCAGCCAAGATCAGGGGCGCAATGAAAAACTGTTTTTT. Its protein product is CASSQDQGRNEKLFF. The chain recombines TRBV4-3 with TRBJ1-4; TRBD1 might be the D (6 bases). This CDR3 has 15 residues. The V gene's germline CDR1 is LGHNA and CDR2 YSLEER. Trimming cost V 0 bases and J 5 bases, with 10 bases left between them.

This clone was picked up many times. The chain couples TRBV7-2 to TRBJ1-6, with 9 nucleotides matching TRBD1. From germline, CDR1 is SGHTA and CDR2 FQGNSA. The CDR3 has 15 amino acids. The trim removed 5 bases at V and 10 bases at J, leaving 9 bases unmatched. The CDR3 coding sequence is TGTGCCAGCAGCACAACCGGGACAGGGAACTCACCCCTCCACTTT. Translating it yields CASSTTGTGNSPLHF.

This clone was seen repeatedly, ten times or more. This rearrangement joins TRBV6-5 to TRBJ1-5, with TRBD1 matching over 11 bases. J lost 12 bases, V lost 0 bases, and 10 bases had no gene match. Per germline, CDR1 MNHEY and CDR2 SVGAGI. The CDR3 is 16 amino acids. CDR3 region: CASSYSRTGGLVSQHF. CDR3 DNA sequence: TGTGCCAGCAGTTACTCCCGGACAGGGGGCCTTGTAAGCCAGCATTTT.

This clone came up many times. V is TRBV30 and J is TRBJ1-2; D ambiguous. Germline-derived CDR1 and CDR2 are GTSNPN and SVGIG (reference sequence). Deletions cut 0 bases from V and 4 bases from J, with 9 bases between. This CDR3 is built from 13 residues. The CDR3 bases are TGTGCCTGGAGTGTCCAGGCTGTCTATGGCTACACCTTC. Encoded protein: CAWSVQAVYGYTF.

This clone was seen repeatedly, ten times or more. This chain uses TRBV5-6 with TRBJ1-1; possible D gene TRBD1, 5 bases. Per the germline V gene, CDR1 is SGHDT and CDR2 is YYEEEE. V shed 2 bases and J shed 1 base, with 9 bases lying between them. The CDR3 is 14 amino acids. CDR3 sequence (DNA): TGTGCCAGCAGCTTTTGGGGGGGGAACACTGAAGCTTTCTTT. This gives the protein CASSFWGGNTEAFF.

This clone was detected many times. The chain employs TRBV4-1 and TRBJ1-5; D gene ambiguous. The CDR3 sequence is 16 residues long. CDR1 and CDR2 from the germline V gene are MGHRA and YSYEKL. The ends were cut back, 2 bases at V and 1 base at J, with 12 bases in the middle. The CDR3 here is CASSQIDLISNQPQHF. The CDR3 bases are TGCGCCAGCAGCCAAATTGACTTGATCAGCAATCAGCCCCAGCATTTT.

This clone was seen many times. V and J are TRBV5-1 and TRBJ2-1; 10 bases line up with TRBD1. After removal of 3 bases from V and 7 bases from J, the junction contained 4 bases not matched to a gene. This CDR3 spans 14 amino acids. Germline CDR1 and CDR2: SGHRS and YFSETQ. The CDR3 nucleotides read TGCGCCAGCAGCTCCGGGACAGGGGAAAATGAGCAGTTCTTC. It yields the protein CASSSGTGENEQFF.

This clone has at least ten counts. This chain uses TRBV28 with TRBJ1-5; D is uncertain. There are 14 residues in the CDR3. Per germline, CDR1 MDHEN and CDR2 SYDVKM. V lost 4 bases and J 3 bases, leaving 10 bases between the germline ends. The CDR3 loop reads CASSYTRDNQPQHF. CDR3 DNA sequence: TGTGCCAGCAGTTATACACGGGACAATCAGCCCCAGCATTTT.

This clone has ten or more counts. This chain uses TRBV7-3 with TRBJ1-6; maybe TRBD1 (5 bases). The CDR3 loop spans 15 amino acids. The germline CDR1 and CDR2 sequences are SGHTA and FQGTGA. V lost 5 bases and J lost 7, with 15 bases in between. DNA for the CDR3: TGTGCCAGCAGCAGATTCCCCGGGGGGAATTCACCCCTCCACTTT. Amino acid sequence: CASSRFPGGNSPLHF.

This clone was seen many times. The J gene is TRBJ1-2, the V gene TRBV6-6, with D possibly matching TRBD1 (5 bases). Germline V gene sequence: CDR1 MNHNY, CDR2 SVGAGI (reference sequence). The CDR3 has 12 residues. V was trimmed by 5 bases and J by 5 bases, leaving 9 bases between them. CDR3 nucleotides: TGTGCCAGCAGTCAGAGACAGTATGGCTACACCTTC. Translated, it gives CASSQRQYGYTF.

Only a few counts were recorded for this clone. V is TRBV14 and J is TRBJ2-5, with D perhaps matching TRBD2 (7 bases). The DNA end favors TRBJ2-7, so the J call may be wrong. This CDR3 is built from 16 residues. The germline V gene has CDR1 SGHDN and CDR2 FVKESK. CDR3 loop: CASSHGLRGGFHEQYF. The DNA for the CDR3 is TGTGCCAGCAGCCACGGATTGAGGGGGGGATTTCACGAGCAGTACTTC.

This clone showed up many times. The CDR3: CASSLGRGGSTEQFF. The CDR3, as DNA: TGTGCCAGCAGCCTGGGGCGGGGGGGCAGTACTGAGCAGTTCTTC. V gene TRBV7-2 combines with J gene TRBJ2-1; the match to TRBD2 covers 9 bases. Per the germline V gene, CDR1 is SGHTA and CDR2 is FQGNSA. V lost 5 bases and J lost 9; bases outside the gene matches: 11. The CDR3 loop spans 15 amino acids.

Many counts were recorded for this clone. The chain has TRBV9 and TRBJ2-3; 13 nucleotides line up with TRBD2. Looked up from germline, CDR1 is SGDLS and CDR2 is YYNGEE. The CDR3 is made up of 17 amino acids. Trimming at V came to 4 bases and at J to 6 bases, leaving 11 bases not matched to a gene. The CDR3 loop reads CASSSPTSGGLGDTQYF. CDR3 DNA sequence: TGTGCCAGCAGCTCTCCGACTAGCGGGGGGCTTGGGGATACGCAGTATTTT.